This T cell receptor beta chain was sequenced for a study of blood T cell repertoires in COVID-19. Study context: Donors in the United States, Italy and Spain gave samples during acute or convalescent COVID-19. T cells, B-cell-depleted T cells, or PBMCs provided the cDNA or gDNA that served as material.

The germline gives CDR1 SGHRS, CDR2 YFSETQ. Germline trimming cut 4 bases from V and 4 bases from J; bases unmatched to any gene: 5. The CDR3 totals 14 residues. Original handling: Amplification from reference gene primers served as the basis for estimated nucleated cell counts. TCRdb's table, derived via immunoSEQ multiplex PCR, lists solely in-frame clones and lacks some. D and trimming come from the DNA, and the V and J calls and clone size come from that table. The table lists 140,000 to 150,000 clones, 88% of them singletons, with about 2.1% in the top ten. The sequence was obtained from a human donor in a cohort sampled during active COVID-19. The chain has TRBV5-1 and TRBJ2-1; 7 bases line up with TRBD1. Sequenced material: peripheral blood. The CDR3 bases are TGCGCCAGCAGCATAAGACAGGGTTACAATGAGCAGTTCTTC. Translated: CASSIRQGYNEQFF.